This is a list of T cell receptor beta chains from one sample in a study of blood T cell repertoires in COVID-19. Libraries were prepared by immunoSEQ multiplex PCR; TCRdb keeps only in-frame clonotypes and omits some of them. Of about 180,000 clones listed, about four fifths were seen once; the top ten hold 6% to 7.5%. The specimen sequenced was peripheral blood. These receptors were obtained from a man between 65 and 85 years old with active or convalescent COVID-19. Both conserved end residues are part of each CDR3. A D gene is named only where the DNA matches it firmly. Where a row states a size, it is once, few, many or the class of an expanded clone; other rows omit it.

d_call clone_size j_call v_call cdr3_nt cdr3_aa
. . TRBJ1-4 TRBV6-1 TGTGCCAGCAGTGAAAGGAAAACAGCTACTAATGAAAAACTGTTTTTT CASSERKTATNEKLFF
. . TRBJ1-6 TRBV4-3 TGCGCCAGCAGCCAAGATAGGACAGTCCTCACCTACTCCTATAATTCACCCCTCCACTTT CASSQDRTVLTYSYNSPLHF
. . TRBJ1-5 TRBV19 TGTGCCAGTAGGAAGGTAGACAGGATTTATAGCAATCAGCCCCAGCATTTT CASRKVDRIYSNQPQHF
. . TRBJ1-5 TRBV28 TGTGCCAGCAGTTCTGGTGTGAGGGGCAATCAGCCCCAGCATTTT CASSSGVRGNQPQHF
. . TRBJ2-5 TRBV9 TGTGCCAGCAGCGTAGCTGGGCAGGGGGAGACCCAGTACTTC CASSVAGQGETQYF
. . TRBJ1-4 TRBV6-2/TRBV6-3 TGTGCCAGCAGTTACGCAGGGGTTGAAAAACTGTTTTTT CASSYAGVEKLFF
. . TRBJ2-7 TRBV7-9 TGTGCCAGCAGCGTTGGGGCTGACAGTAGGCAGTACTTC CASSVGADSRQYF
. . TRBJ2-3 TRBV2 TGTGCCAGCAGGGCGGGCCCAGATACGCAGTATTTT CASRAGPDTQYF
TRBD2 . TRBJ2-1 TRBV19 TGTGCCAGTAGTATAGGTAGCGGGGGGGGTTATTACAATGAGCAGTTCTTC CASSIGSGGGYYNEQFF
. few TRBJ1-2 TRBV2 TGTGCCAGCAGTGAGCGGCGACTCTATGGCTACACCTTC CASSERRLYGYTF
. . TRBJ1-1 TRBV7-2 TGTGCCAGCAGCTCGCAGGAGGTGGTGAGCACTGAAGCTTTCTTT CASSSQEVVSTEAFF
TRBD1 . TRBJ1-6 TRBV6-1 TGTGCCAGCAGTGTTACGACAGGGTTAATGGATTCACCCCTCCACTTT CASSVTTGLMDSPLHF
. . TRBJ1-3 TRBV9 TGTGCCAGCAGCGTTGACCTGACAGTACGCTCTGGAAACACCATATATTTT CASSVDLTVRSGNTIYF
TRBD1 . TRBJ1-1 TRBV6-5 TGTGCCAGCAGCGTACGACAGGGAAGGGACACTGAAGCTTTCTTT CASSVRQGRDTEAFF
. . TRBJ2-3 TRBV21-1 TGTGCCAGCAGGAGACAAGCGGGGTATAGCACAGATACGCAGTATTTT CASRRQAGYSTDTQYF
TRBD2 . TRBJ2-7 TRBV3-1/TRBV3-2 TGTGCCAGCAGCCCTAGCGGGAGGGCATCCTACGAGCAGTACTTC CASSPSGRASYEQYF
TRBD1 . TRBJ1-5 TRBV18 TGTGCCAGCTCACGCGGACAGGGCGGCAATCAGCCCCAGCATTTT CASSRGQGGNQPQHF
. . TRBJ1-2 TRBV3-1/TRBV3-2 TGTGCCAGCAGCCCAAGCGGAGGGGACCGAGGCTACACCTTC CASSPSGGDRGYTF
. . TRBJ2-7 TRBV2 TGTGCCAGCAAGTGGACAGTCCCTGCCTACGAGCAGTACTTC CASKWTVPAYEQYF
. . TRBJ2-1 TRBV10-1 TGCGCCAGCAGTGAGTCCGGGACTCCGGTGGGGAATGAGCAGTTCTTC CASSESGTPVGNEQFF
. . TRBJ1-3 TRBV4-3 TGCGCCAGCAGCCAAGAAAGGGGGAGTGGGGTTACTCTCGGAAACACCATATATTTT CASSQERGSGVTLGNTIYF
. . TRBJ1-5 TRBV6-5 TGTGCCAGCAGATCTGGGGGGGGCAATCAGCCCCAGCATTTT CASRSGGGNQPQHF
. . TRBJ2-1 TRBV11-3 TGTGCCAGCAGCTTAGATTGGTCCGGCGCGGGGCTCTCCTACAATGAGCAGTTCTTC CASSLDWSGAGLSYNEQFF
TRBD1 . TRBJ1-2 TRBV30 TGTGCCTGGAGTGTACTTACAGGGGGAACTGGCTACACCTTC CAWSVLTGGTGYTF
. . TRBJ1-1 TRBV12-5 TGTGCTAGTGGCGAGGACAGAGCCAACACTGAAGCTTTCTTT CASGEDRANTEAFF
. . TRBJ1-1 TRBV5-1 TGCGCCAGCAGCTTCGGGGGGTTCACTGAAGCTTTCTTT CASSFGGFTEAFF
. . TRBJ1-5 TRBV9 TGTGCCAGCAGCGTAGGCGGCCAGGGGCGGCAGCCCCAGCATTTT CASSVGGQGRQPQHF
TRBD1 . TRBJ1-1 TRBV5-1 TGCGCCAGCACAACAGGGGGCGCTTCAGTTTGGGGCACTGAAGCTTTCTTT CASTTGGASVWGTEAFF
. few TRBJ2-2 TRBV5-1 TGCGCCAGCAGCTTGGCCGCCAGAAACACCGGGGAGCTGTTTTTT CASSLAARNTGELFF
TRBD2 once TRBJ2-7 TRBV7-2 TGTGCCAGCAGCTTCGGCGGGGGGTCCTACGAGCAGTACTTC CASSFGGGSYEQYF
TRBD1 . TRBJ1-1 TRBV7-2 TGTGCCAGCAGCTTAGGTCAGGGACAGCCTAACACTGAAGCTTTCTTT CASSLGQGQPNTEAFF
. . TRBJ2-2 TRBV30 TGTGCCCGTAATGGTAGGGGCTCCGGGGAGCTGTTTTTT CARNGRGSGELFF
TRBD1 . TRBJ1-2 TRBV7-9 TGTGCCAGCAGCTCGGACAGGGCCTTTGGCTACACCTTC CASSSDRAFGYTF
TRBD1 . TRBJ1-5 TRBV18 TGTGCCAGCTCACCAGGACAGGGGATGGACCAGCCCCAGCATTTT CASSPGQGMDQPQHF
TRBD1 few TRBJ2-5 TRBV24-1 TGTGCCACCAGTGACCCGACAGGGGACCAAGAGACCCAGTACTTC CATSDPTGDQETQYF
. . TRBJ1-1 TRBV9 TGTGCCAGCAATGGAGGCGGTAACACTGAAGCTTTCTTT CASNGGGNTEAFF
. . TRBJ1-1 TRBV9 TGTGCCAGCAGCTGGGAGGGGCGGGACACTGAAGCTTTCTTT CASSWEGRDTEAFF
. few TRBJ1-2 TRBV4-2 TGTGCCAGCAGCCAAGGTGGAGGGAATGGCTATGGCTACACCTTC CASSQGGGNGYGYTF
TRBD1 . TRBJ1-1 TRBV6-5 TGTGCCAGCAGTAAAACAGGGGCGGTGAACACTGAAGCTTTCTTT CASSKTGAVNTEAFF
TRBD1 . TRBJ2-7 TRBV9 TGTGCCAGCAGCTCGGGACAGCCCTACGAGCAGTACTTC CASSSGQPYEQYF
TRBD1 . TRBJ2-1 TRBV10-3 TGTGCCACCTTACAGGGGGGAGGCTCCTACAATGAGCAGTTCTTC CATLQGGGSYNEQFF
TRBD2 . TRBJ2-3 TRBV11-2 TGTGCCAGCAGCTCTTCCGGGAGGACTAGCACAGATACGCAGTATTTT CASSSSGRTSTDTQYF
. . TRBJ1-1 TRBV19 TGTGCCAGTAGTGGGGCTTATGCCGGGTCCGTGGCTTTCTTT CASSGAYAGSVAFF
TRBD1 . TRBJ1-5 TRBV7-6 TGTGCCAGCAGCTTCTCAACCGGGACAGGGGGCGCCGGCAATCAGCCCCAGCATTTT CASSFSTGTGGAGNQPQHF